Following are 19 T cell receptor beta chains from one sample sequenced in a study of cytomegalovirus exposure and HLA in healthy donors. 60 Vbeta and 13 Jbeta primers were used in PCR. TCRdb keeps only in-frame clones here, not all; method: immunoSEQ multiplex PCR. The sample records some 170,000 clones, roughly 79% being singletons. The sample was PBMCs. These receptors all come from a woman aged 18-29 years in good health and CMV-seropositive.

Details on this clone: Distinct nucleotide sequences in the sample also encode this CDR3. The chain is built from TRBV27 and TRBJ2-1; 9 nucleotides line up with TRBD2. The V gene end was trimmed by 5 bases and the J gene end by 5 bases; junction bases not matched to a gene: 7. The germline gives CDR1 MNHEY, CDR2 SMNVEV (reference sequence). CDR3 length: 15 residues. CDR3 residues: CASSLSGGLNNEQFF. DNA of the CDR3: TGTGCCAGCAGTCTCAGCGGGGGGCTAAACAATGAGCAGTTCTTC.

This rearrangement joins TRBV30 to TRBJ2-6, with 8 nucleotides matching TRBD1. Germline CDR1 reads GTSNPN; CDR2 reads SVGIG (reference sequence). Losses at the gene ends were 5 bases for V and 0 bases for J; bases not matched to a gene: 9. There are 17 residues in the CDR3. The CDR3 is CAWEVDRESSGANVLTF. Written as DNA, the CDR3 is TGTGCCTGGGAAGTGGACAGGGAGTCCTCTGGGGCCAACGTCCTGACTTTC. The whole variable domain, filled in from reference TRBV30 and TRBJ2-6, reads SQTIHQWPATLVQPVGSPLSLECTVEGTSNPNLYWYRQAAGRGLQLLFYSVGIGQISSEVPQNLSASRPQDRQFILSSKKLLLSDSGFYLCAWEVDRESSGANVLTFGAGSRLTVL.

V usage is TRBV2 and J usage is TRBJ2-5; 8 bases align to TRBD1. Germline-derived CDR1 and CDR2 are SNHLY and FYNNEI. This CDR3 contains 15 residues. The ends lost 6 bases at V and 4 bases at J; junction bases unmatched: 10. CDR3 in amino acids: CASRESRGRGETQYF. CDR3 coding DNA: TGTGCCAGCAGAGAAAGCAGGGGGCGCGGAGAGACCCAGTACTTC.

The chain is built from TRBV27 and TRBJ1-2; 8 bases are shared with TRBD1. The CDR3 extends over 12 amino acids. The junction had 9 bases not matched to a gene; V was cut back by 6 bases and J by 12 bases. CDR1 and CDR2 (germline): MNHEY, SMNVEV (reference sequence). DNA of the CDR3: TGTGCCAGCAGCAACTGGACAGGGCCGGACACCTTC. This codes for CASSNWTGPDTF.

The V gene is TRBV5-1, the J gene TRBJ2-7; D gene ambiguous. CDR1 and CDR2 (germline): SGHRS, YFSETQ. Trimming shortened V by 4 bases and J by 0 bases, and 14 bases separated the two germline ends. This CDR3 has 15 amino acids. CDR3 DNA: TGCGCCAGCAGCGCCCGGGTCTTTAGCTCCTACGAGCAGTACTTC. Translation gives CASSARVFSSYEQYF.

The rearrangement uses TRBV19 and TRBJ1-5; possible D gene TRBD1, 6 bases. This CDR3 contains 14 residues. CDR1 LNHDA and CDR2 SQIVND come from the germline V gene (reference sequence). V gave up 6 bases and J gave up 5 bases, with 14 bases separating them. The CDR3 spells CASRSGQNYQPQHF. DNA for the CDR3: TGTGCCAGTAGATCCGGACAGAACTATCAGCCCCAGCATTTT. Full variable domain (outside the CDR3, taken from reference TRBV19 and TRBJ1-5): DGGITQSPKYLFRKEGQNVTLSCEQNLNHDAMYWYRQDPGQGLRLIYYSQIVNDFQKGDIAEGYSVSREKKESFPLTVTSAQKNPTAFYLCASRSGQNYQPQHFGDGTRLSIL.

The CDR3 nucleotides are TGCGCCAGCAGCCAAGAGGTTCCGGGACTAGCGGGTGATGAGCAGTTCTTC. It encodes CASSQEVPGLAGDEQFF. The V gene is TRBV4-3, the J gene TRBJ2-1; 12 nucleotides agree with TRBD2. The CDR3 has 17 amino acids. J gave up 8 bases and V 0 bases, and 8 bases lay outside the gene matches. Germline V lookup: CDR1 LGHNA, CDR2 YSLEER.

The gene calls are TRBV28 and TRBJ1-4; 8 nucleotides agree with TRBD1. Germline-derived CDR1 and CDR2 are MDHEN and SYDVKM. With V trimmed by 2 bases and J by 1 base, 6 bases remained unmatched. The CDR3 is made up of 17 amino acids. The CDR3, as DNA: TGTGCCAGCAGTTTAGGGGCAGGGGGCTTAACTAATGAAAAACTGTTTTTT. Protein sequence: CASSLGAGGLTNEKLFF.

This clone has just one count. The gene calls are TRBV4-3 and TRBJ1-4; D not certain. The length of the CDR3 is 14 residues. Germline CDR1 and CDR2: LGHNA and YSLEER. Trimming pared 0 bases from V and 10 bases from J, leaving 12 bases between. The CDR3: CASSQDSPEGKLFF. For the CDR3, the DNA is TGCGCCAGCAGCCAAGATAGCCCAGAGGGAAAACTGTTTTTT.

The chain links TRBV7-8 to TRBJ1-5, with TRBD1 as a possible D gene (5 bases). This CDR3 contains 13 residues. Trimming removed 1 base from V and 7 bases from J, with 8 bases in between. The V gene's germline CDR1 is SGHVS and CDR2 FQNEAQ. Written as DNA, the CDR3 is TGTGCCAGCAGCTTAGGGGGCACGCAGCCCCAGCATTTT. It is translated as CASSLGGTQPQHF.

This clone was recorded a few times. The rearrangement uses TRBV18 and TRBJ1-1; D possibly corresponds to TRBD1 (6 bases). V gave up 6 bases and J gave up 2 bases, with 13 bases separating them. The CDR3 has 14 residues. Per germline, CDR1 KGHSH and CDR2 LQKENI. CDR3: CASSRGNLNTEAFF. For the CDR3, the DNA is TGTGCCAGCTCTAGGGGGAACCTAAACACTGAAGCTTTCTTT.

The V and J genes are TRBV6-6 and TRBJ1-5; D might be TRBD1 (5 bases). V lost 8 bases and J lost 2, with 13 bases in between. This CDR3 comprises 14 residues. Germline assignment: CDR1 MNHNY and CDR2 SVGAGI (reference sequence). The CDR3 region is CASSLDTRNQPQHF. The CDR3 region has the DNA TGTGCCAGCTCCCTGGACACGCGCAATCAGCCCCAGCATTTT.

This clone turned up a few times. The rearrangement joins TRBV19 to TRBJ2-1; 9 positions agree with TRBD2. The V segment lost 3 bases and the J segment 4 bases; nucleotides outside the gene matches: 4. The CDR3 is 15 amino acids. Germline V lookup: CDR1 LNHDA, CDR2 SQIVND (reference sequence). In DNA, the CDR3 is TGTGCCAGTAGTATTTCTAGCGGGATTTACAATGAGCAGTTCTTC. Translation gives CASSISSGIYNEQFF.

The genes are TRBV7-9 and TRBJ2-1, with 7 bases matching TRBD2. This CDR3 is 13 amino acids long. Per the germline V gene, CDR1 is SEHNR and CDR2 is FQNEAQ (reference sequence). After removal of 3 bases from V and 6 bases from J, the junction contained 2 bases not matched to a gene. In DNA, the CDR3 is TGTGCCAGCAGCTTCGGACTAGTCAATGAGCAGTTCTTC. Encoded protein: CASSFGLVNEQFF.

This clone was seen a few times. The CDR3 DNA reads as TGTGCCTGGAGTGTTTCGGGGAACACCATATATTTT. It encodes CAWSVSGNTIYF. V gene TRBV30 combines with J gene TRBJ1-3; D ambiguous. V lost 0 bases to trimming and J lost 7 bases, with 7 bases between them. CDR3 length equals 12 residues. Germline V gives CDR1 GTSNPN, CDR2 SVGIG (reference sequence).

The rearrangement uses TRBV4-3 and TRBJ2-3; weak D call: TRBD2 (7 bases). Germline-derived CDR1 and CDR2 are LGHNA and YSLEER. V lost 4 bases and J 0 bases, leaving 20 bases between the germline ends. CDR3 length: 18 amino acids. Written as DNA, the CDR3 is TGCGCCAGCAGCCCCCGGACGGGGGGCGGCCTTAGCACAGATACGCAGTATTTT. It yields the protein CASSPRTGGGLSTDTQYF.

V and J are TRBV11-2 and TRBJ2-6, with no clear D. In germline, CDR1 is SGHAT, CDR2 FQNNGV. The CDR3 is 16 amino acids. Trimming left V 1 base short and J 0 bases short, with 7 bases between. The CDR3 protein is CASSLVISSGANVLTF. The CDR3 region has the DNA TGTGCCAGCAGCTTAGTAATTTCCTCTGGGGCCAACGTCCTGACTTTC. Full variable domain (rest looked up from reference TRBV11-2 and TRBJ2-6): EAGVAQSPRYKIIEKRQSVAFWCNPISGHATLYWYQQILGQGPKLLIQFQNNGVVDDSQLPKDRFSAERLKGVDSTLKIQPAKLEDSAVYLCASSLVISSGANVLTFGAGSRLTVL.

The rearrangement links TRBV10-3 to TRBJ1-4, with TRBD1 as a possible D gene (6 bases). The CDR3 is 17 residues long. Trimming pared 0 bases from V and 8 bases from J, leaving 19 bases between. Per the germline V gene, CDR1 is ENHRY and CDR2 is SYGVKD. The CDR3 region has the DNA TGTGCCATCAGTGAGTCCGGGCCAGGGGATGCCAGGGAAAAACTGTTTTTT. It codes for CAISESGPGDAREKLFF.

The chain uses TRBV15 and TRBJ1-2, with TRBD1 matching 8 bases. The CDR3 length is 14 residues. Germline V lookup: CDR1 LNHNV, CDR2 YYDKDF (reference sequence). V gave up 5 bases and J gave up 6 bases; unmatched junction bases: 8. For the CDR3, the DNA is TGTGCCACCAGCCCGACGGCCAGGGGGCATGGCTACACCTTC. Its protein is CATSPTARGHGYTF.